This TCR beta chain was identified in a study of T cells in women clearing cervical HPV infection. Study in general: Blood came at first lesion visit for cases, post-clearance for controls.

CDR1 is SGHDN and CDR2 is FVKESK in the germline V gene. V was shortened by 0 bases and J by 4 bases, with 12 bases between the two germline ends. This CDR3 is 15 amino acids long. Study-wide points: TRBV6-7 relative abundance averaged roughly 0.1% in cases and 0.15% to 0.2% in controls. CIN3+ cases had significantly higher TCR richness than controls; evenness did not differ.

The data were produced by immunoSEQ multiplex PCR, yet TCRdb's version contains in-frame clones alone and is incomplete. Its table lists around 28,000 clones. HPV was found by MY09/MY11 PCR and dot-blot genotyping. Remarks on this clone: The antigen is not known. The CDR3 end falls 3 residues outside the read, so it is completed with the germline J gene.

Source material: blood buffy coat. The chain combines TRBV14 with TRBJ1-1; the D gene is possibly TRBD1 (5 bases). This TCR was sampled from a woman between 18 and 69 years old with a cervical HPV16 infection that either progressed to CIN3+ or cleared (not recorded which). CDR3 protein: CASSQDRAEITEAFF. CDR3 DNA, as far as it was read: TGTGCCAGCAGCCAAGACAGGGCAGAGATCACTGAA.